The rows below give T cell receptor beta chains drawn from one sample of a study of cytomegalovirus exposure and HLA in healthy donors. This table comes from immunoSEQ multiplex PCR, and its TCRdb copy is limited to in-frame clones, with some not included. The sample has about 160,000 clones, 82% seen once. Sequencing was performed on PBMCs. Every receptor here comes from a girl aged 10 to 17 in good health and CMV-seropositive. CDR3s include the opening cysteine and the closing phenylalanine or tryptophan. Fields, in order: D gene, J gene, clone size, V gene, CDR3 protein, CDR3 DNA. D genes are given only for firm matches. Clone size is shown for a subset of rows, as once, few, many or a class of expanded clone.

>.|TRBJ1-5|.|TRBV6-1
CASSEGQVDQPQHF
TGTGCCAGCAGTGAAGGACAGGTGGATCAGCCCCAGCATTTT
>TRBD2|TRBJ2-1|once|TRBV30
CAWSVRLAGYNEQFF
TGTGCCTGGAGTGTACGGCTAGCGGGGTACAATGAGCAGTTCTTC
>.|TRBJ1-2|.|TRBV10-3
CAISESFNYGYTF
TGTGCCATCAGCGAGTCCTTTAACTATGGCTACACCTTC
>TRBD2|TRBJ2-5|.|TRBV5-1
CASSQAILAGGTQETQYF
TGCGCCAGCAGCCAAGCGATTCTAGCGGGGGGGACCCAAGAGACCCAGTACTTC
>.|TRBJ2-7|.|TRBV5-1
CASSLAPFEQYF
TGCGCCAGCAGCTTAGCCCCCTTCGAGCAGTACTTC
>TRBD2|TRBJ2-2|.|TRBV6-5
CASSPERGKGELFF
TGTGCCAGCAGCCCCGAGCGGGGTAAAGGGGAGCTGTTTTTT
>TRBD2|TRBJ2-1|.|TRBV9
CASSVGLAAREDEQFF
TGTGCCAGCAGCGTGGGCCTAGCGGCCAGGGAGGATGAGCAGTTCTTC
>.|TRBJ1-4|.|TRBV9
CASSARGNWDEKLFF
TGTGCCAGCAGCGCCCGGGGGAATTGGGATGAAAAACTGTTTTTT
>.|TRBJ2-5|.|TRBV7-3
CASSRGGVETQYF
TGTGCCAGCAGCCGCGGAGGGGTGGAGACCCAGTACTTC
>TRBD1|TRBJ1-2|.|TRBV30
CAWSFPTGARGGYTF
TGTGCCTGGAGTTTCCCCACAGGGGCCCGTGGGGGCTACACCTTC
>.|TRBJ1-5|.|TRBV7-9
CASSLENYGGAGQPQHF
TGTGCCAGCAGCTTAGAAAACTATGGGGGGGCGGGTCAGCCCCAGCATTTT
>.|TRBJ1-5|.|TRBV28
CASSLYGDQPQHF
TGTGCCAGCAGTTTATACGGGGATCAGCCCCAGCATTTT
>TRBD2|TRBJ2-1|.|TRBV6-5
CASGRANEQFF
TGTGCCAGCGGGAGGGCCAATGAGCAGTTCTTC
>TRBD2|TRBJ2-5|.|TRBV7-4
CASSSGLAGGRETQYF
TGTGCCAGCAGCTCGGGACTAGCGGGGGGGCGAGAGACCCAGTACTTC
>TRBD1|TRBJ1-1|once|TRBV28
CATNKDRAEAFF
TGTGCCACCAATAAGGACAGGGCTGAAGCTTTCTTT
>.|TRBJ2-5|.|TRBV30
CAWIRDKETQYF
TGTGCCTGGATTAGGGACAAAGAGACCCAGTACTTC
>TRBD1|TRBJ2-1|.|TRBV7-3
CASSAGQGTNEQFF
TGTGCCAGCAGCGCCGGACAGGGGACCAATGAGCAGTTCTTC
>.|TRBJ2-4|once|TRBV29-1
CSVENSLAKNIQYF
TGCAGCGTTGAGAACAGCCTAGCCAAAAACATTCAGTACTTC
>TRBD1|TRBJ1-1|.|TRBV29-1
CTVEGATEAFF
TGCACCGTTGAGGGGGCGACTGAAGCTTTCTTT
>.|TRBJ1-1|.|TRBV10-1
CASSESVGGTEAFF
TGCGCCAGCAGTGAGTCGGTGGGGGGAACTGAAGCTTTCTTT
>TRBD1|TRBJ2-2|.|TRBV27
CASSWDSQFGELFF
TGTGCCAGCAGTTGGGACAGCCAGTTCGGGGAGCTGTTTTTT
>.|TRBJ2-1|.|TRBV27
CASSLSGDIYNEQFF
TGTGCCAGCAGTTTAAGCGGGGACATATACAATGAGCAGTTCTTC
>TRBD1|TRBJ2-4|few|TRBV13
CASNPTGGNAKNIQYF
TGTGCCAGCAACCCAACAGGGGGTAATGCCAAAAACATTCAGTACTTC
>TRBD1|TRBJ1-4|.|TRBV5-5
CASSFTKTGDKEKLFF
TGTGCCAGCAGCTTCACCAAGACAGGGGACAAGGAAAAACTGTTTTTT
>TRBD2|TRBJ2-5|.|TRBV4-1
CASSQEFLAGGQETQYF
TGCGCCAGCAGCCAAGAGTTTCTAGCGGGGGGGCAGGAGACCCAGTACTTC
>.|TRBJ2-3|once|TRBV5-1
CASSFGQRTDTQYF
TGCGCCAGCAGCTTCGGACAGCGCACAGATACGCAGTATTTT
>.|TRBJ1-1|.|TRBV12-5
CASAGLPNTEAFF
TGTGCTAGTGCAGGCTTGCCGAACACTGAAGCTTTCTTT
>.|TRBJ1-4|.|TRBV5-5
CASSGAATNEKLFF
TGTGCCAGCAGCGGGGCCGCAACTAATGAAAAACTGTTTTTT
>TRBD2|TRBJ2-2|few|TRBV28
CASSCTSGRAADTGELFF
TGTGCCAGCAGTTGCACTAGCGGGAGGGCCGCGGACACCGGGGAGCTGTTTTTT
>TRBD1|TRBJ2-6|.|TRBV7-3
CASSSSGTVSGANVLTF
TGTGCCAGCAGCTCATCCGGGACAGTCTCTGGGGCCAACGTCCTGACTTTC
>.|TRBJ2-3|.|TRBV7-8
CASSPLGGGVVDTQYF
TGTGCCAGCAGCCCACTAGGGGGGGGCGTTGTAGATACGCAGTATTTT
>.|TRBJ2-1|few|TRBV7-9
CASSLPQEQFF
TGTGCCAGCAGCTTACCGCAGGAGCAGTTCTTC
>.|TRBJ1-4|.|TRBV5-1
CASSLVLGAFEKLFF
TGCGCCAGCAGCTTGGTATTGGGGGCGTTTGAAAAACTGTTTTTT
>.|TRBJ2-5|.|TRBV5-1
CASSLLVHSEETQYF
TGCGCCAGCAGCTTGTTGGTTCACAGTGAAGAGACCCAGTACTTC
>.|TRBJ1-2|medium-sized|TRBV25-1
CASSEYTGEGGYTF
TGTGCCAGCAGTGAATATACGGGGGAGGGTGGCTACACCTTC
>.|TRBJ2-6|few|TRBV5-4
CASSLNLGANVLTF
TGTGCCAGCAGCTTAAATCTGGGGGCCAACGTCCTGACTTTC
>.|TRBJ1-5|.|TRBV28
CASSKTLLNQPQHF
TGTGCCAGCAGTAAGACTCTTCTCAATCAGCCCCAGCATTTT